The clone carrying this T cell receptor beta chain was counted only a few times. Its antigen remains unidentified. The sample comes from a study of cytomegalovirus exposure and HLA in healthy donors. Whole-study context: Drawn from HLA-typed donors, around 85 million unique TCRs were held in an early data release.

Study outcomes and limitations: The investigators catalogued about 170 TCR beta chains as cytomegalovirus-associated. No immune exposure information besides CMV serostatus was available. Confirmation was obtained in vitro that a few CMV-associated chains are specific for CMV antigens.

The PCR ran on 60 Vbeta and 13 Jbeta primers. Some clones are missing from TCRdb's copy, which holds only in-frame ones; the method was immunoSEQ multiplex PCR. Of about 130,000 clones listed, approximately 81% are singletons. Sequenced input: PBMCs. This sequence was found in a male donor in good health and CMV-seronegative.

In nucleotides, the CDR3 is TGTGCCAGCAGCCCCCAGGTCCTTATGAACACTGAAGCTTTCTTT. It is translated as CASSPQVLMNTEAFF. The chain joins TRBV14 to TRBJ1-1; D unresolved. V lost 4 bases and J 0 bases, leaving 12 bases between the germline ends. The CDR3 is made up of 15 amino acids. CDR1 is SGHDN and CDR2 is FVKESK in the germline V gene.